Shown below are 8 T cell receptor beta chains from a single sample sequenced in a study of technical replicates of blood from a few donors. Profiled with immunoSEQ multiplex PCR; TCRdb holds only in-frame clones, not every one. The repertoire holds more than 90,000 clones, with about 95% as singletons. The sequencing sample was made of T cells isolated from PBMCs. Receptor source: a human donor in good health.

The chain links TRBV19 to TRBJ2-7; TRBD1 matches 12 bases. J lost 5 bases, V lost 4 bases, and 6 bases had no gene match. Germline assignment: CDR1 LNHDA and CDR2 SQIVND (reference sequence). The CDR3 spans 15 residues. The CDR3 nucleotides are TGTGCCAGTAGTACCGGGACAGGGGGCGGCCACGAGCAGTACTTC. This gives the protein CASSTGTGGGHEQYF.

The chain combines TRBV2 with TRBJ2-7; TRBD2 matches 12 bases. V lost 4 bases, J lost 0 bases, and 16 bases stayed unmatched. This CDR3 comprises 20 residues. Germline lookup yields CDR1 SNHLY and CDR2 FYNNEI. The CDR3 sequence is CASSGNRLPGLAGDSYEQYF. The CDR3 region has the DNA TGTGCCAGCAGTGGTAATCGGCTGCCGGGACTAGCGGGCGACTCCTACGAGCAGTACTTC.

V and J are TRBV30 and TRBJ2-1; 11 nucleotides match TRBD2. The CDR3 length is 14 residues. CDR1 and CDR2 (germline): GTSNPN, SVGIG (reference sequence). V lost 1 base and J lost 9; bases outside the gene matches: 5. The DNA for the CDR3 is TGTGCCTGGAGTGAGGGACTAGCGGTCAGTGAGCAGTTCTTC. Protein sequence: CAWSEGLAVSEQFF.

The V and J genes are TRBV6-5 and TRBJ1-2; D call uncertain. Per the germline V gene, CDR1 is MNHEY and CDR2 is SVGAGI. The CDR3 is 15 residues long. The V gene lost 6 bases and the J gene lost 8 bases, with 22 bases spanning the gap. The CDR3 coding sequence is TGTGCCAGCAGCCGCGACCGGCAGAGGGTCGGCGGCTACACCTTC. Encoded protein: CASSRDRQRVGGYTF.

CDR3 sequence: CASSADGGGAFF. CDR3 nucleotide sequence: TGTGCCAGCAGCGCCGACGGGGGGGGAGCTTTCTTT. The V and J genes are TRBV9 and TRBJ1-1; D is perhaps TRBD1 (5 bases). CDR1 and CDR2 from the germline V gene are SGDLS and YYNGEE. The CDR3 has 12 amino acids. Trimming removed 3 bases from V and 10 bases from J, with 13 bases in between.

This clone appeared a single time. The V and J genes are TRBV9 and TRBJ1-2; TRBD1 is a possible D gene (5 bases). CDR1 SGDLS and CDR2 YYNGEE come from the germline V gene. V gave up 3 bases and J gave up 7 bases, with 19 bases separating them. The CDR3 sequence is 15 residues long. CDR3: CASSGRLGQFSGYTF. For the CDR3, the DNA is TGTGCCAGCAGCGGGAGATTGGGGCAGTTTAGTGGCTACACCTTC.

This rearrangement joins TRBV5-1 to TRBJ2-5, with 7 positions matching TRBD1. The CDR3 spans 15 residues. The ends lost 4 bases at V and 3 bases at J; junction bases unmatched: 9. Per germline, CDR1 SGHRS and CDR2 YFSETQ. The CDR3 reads CASSTAGTAEETQYF. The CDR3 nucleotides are TGCGCCAGCAGCACAGCCGGGACAGCAGAAGAGACCCAGTACTTC.

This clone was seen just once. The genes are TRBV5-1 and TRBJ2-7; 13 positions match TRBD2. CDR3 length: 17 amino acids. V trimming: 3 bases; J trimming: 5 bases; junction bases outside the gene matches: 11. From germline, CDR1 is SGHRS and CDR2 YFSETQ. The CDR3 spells CASSSWWTSGSTHEQYF. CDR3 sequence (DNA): TGCGCCAGCAGCTCGTGGTGGACTAGCGGGAGTACCCACGAGCAGTACTTC.